What follows are 10 T cell receptor beta chains derived from one specimen sequenced in a study of blood T cell repertoires in COVID-19. The table came from immunoSEQ multiplex PCR; TCRdb's copy has only in-frame clones and leaves some out. This table holds around 49,000 clones, around 82% found once. The specimen was peripheral blood. The receptors come from a woman aged 55-69 years with acute or convalescent COVID-19.

This sequence joins TRBV11-2 and TRBJ2-5; a possible D gene is TRBD1 (5 bases). V dropped 5 bases and J dropped 5 bases, with 15 bases sitting between them. Germline lookup yields CDR1 SGHAT and CDR2 FQNNGV. The CDR3 contains 14 residues. The CDR3 DNA sequence: TGTGCCAGCAGCGCAAACAGGTTTGGGGAGACCCAGTACTTC. This sequence encodes CASSANRFGETQYF. Complete variable domain (other parts from reference TRBV11-2 and TRBJ2-5): EAGVAQSPRYKIIEKRQSVAFWCNPISGHATLYWYQQILGQGPKLLIQFQNNGVVDDSQLPKDRFSAERLKGVDSTLKIQPAKLEDSAVYLCASSANRFGETQYFGPGTRLLVL.

This clone appeared a few times. The chain carries TRBV6-5 and TRBJ2-3, with 7 bases that match TRBD2. The J segment lost 0 bases and the V segment lost 10 bases, leaving 10 bases of the junction unmatched. The germline V gene has CDR1 MNHEY and CDR2 SVGAGI. This CDR3 is built from 15 residues. CDR3 residues: CATQREGTSTDTQYF. Here the CDR3 DNA reads TGTGCCACCCAAAGGGAGGGAACGAGCACAGATACGCAGTATTTT.

The V call is TRBV7-8, the J call TRBJ1-5, with D perhaps matching TRBD1 (6 bases). The CDR3 totals 16 residues. CDR1 SGHVS and CDR2 FQNEAQ come from the germline V gene. V dropped 5 bases and J dropped 3 bases, with 17 bases sitting between them. For the CDR3, the DNA is TGTGCCAGCAGCCCGAATACGGGACACCTCAATCAGCCCCAGCATTTT. This encodes CASSPNTGHLNQPQHF.

The chain couples TRBV28 to TRBJ1-1; D unresolved. The CDR3 totals 14 residues. The germline CDR1 and CDR2 sequences are MDHEN and SYDVKM. The V and J ends lost 6 bases and 6 bases respectively, with 17 bases between them. CDR3 coding DNA: TGTGCCAGCAGCCCGCATCAAGCCTCCGCTGAAGCTTTCTTT. Encoded protein: CASSPHQASAEAFF.

The chain links TRBV5-1 to TRBJ1-4, with D possibly TRBD1 on 6 matching bases. The CDR3 has 15 amino acids. Germline V gene sequence: CDR1 SGHRS, CDR2 YFSETQ. V lost 4 bases to trimming and J lost 2 bases, with 12 bases between them. The CDR3 loop reads CASSQLGQTNEKLFF. CDR3 bases: TGCGCCAGCAGCCAACTTGGACAGACTAATGAAAAACTGTTTTTT. The full variable domain, with the rest looked up from reference TRBV5-1 and TRBJ1-4, is KAGVTQTPRYLIKTRGQQVTLSCSPISGHRSVSWYQQTPGQGLQFLFEYFSETQRNKGNFPGRFSGRQFSNSRSEMNVSTLELGDSALYLCASSQLGQTNEKLFFGSGTQLSVL.

The chain couples TRBV7-6 to TRBJ2-5; TRBD2 matches at 12 bases. The trim removed 4 bases at V and 4 bases at J, leaving 10 bases unmatched. Germline V gene sequence: CDR1 SGHVS, CDR2 FNYEAQ. The CDR3 extends over 17 amino acids. Here the CDR3 reads CASSSRTSGTYRETQYF. DNA for the CDR3: TGTGCCAGCAGCTCTAGGACTAGCGGGACCTACCGAGAGACCCAGTACTTC.

The genes are TRBV3-1 (or the pseudogene TRBV3-2) and TRBJ2-1, with D unresolved. Germline assignment: CDR1 LGHDT and CDR2 YNNKEL (reference sequence). CDR3 length equals 16 residues. Trimming shortened V by 1 base and J by 6 bases, and 16 bases separated the two germline ends. The CDR3 bases are TGTGCCAGCAGCCAAGGTCATTCATCTTCGGGCAATGAGCAGTTCTTC. This translates into CASSQGHSSSGNEQFF.

This chain connects TRBV2 to TRBJ2-1; 8 nucleotides line up with TRBD2. The CDR3 is 15 amino acids. V was pared by 7 bases and J by 4 bases, with 9 bases of the junction left unmatched. Germline V gives CDR1 SNHLY, CDR2 FYNNEI. The CDR3 nucleotides read TGTGCCAGCACTCCCGGGGGGGGAGGGTACAATGAGCAGTTCTTC. It specifies CASTPGGGGYNEQFF.

The chain carries TRBV12-3 or TRBV12-4 and TRBJ1-2, with TRBD1 identical over 10 bases. Unmatched junction bases numbered 2, after V lost 6 bases and J lost 4 bases. The CDR3 spans 13 residues. The DNA for the CDR3 is TGTGCCAGCAGCCGGACAGGGGGCTATGGCTACACCTTC. Amino acid sequence: CASSRTGGYGYTF.

The rearrangement links TRBV11-2 to TRBJ2-1; D might be TRBD2 (6 bases). The CDR3 sequence is 14 residues long. CDR1 and CDR2 (germline): SGHAT, FQNNGV. The V end was cut by 4 bases, the J end by 8 bases, with 15 bases between. This chain's CDR3 is CASSSLASVHEQFF. The CDR3 DNA is TGTGCCAGCAGCTCTTTGGCTAGCGTACATGAGCAGTTCTTC.